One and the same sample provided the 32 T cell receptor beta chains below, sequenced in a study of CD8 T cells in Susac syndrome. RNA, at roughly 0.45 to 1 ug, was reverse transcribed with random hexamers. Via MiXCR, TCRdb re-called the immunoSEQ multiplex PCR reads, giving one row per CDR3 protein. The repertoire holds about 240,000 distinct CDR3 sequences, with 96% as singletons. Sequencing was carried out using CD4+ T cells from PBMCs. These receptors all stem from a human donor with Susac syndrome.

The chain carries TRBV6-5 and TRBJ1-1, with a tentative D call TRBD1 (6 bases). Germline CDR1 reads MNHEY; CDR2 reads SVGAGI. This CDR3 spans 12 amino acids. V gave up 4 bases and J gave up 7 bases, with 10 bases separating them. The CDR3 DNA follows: TGTGCCAGCAGTTTCAGGGGTATTGAAGCTTTCTTT. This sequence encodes CASSFRGIEAFF.

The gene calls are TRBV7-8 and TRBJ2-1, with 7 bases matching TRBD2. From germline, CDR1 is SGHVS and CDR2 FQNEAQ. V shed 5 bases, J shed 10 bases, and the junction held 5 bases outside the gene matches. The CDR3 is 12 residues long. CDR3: CASSPGLVEQFF. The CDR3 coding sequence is TGTGCCAGCAGCCCCGGACTAGTGGAGCAGTTCTTC.

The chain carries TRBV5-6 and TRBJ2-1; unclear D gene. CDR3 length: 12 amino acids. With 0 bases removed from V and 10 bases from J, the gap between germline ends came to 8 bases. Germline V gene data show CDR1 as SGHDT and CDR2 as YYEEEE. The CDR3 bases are TGTGCCAGCAGCTTGGCTCCTCGGGAGCAGTTCTTC. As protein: CASSLAPREQFF.

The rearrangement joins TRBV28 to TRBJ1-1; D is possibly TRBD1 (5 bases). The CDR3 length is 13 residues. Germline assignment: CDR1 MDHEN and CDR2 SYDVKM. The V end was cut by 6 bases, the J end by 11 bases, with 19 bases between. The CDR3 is CASRNWWTSQAFF. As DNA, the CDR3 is TGTGCCAGCAGAAACTGGTGGACATCGCAGGCTTTCTTT.

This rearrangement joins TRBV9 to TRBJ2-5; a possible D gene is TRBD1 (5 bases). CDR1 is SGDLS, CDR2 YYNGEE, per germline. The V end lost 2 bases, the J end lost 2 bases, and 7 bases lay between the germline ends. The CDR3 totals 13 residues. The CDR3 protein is CASSVQGQETQYF. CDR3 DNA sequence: TGTGCCAGCAGCGTTCAGGGACAAGAGACCCAGTACTTC. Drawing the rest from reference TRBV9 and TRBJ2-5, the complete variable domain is DSGVTQTPKHLITATGQRVTLRCSPRSGDLSVYWYQQSLDQGLQFLIQYYNGEERAKGNILERFSAQQFPDLHSELNLSSLELGDSALYFCASSVQGQETQYFGPGTRLLVL.

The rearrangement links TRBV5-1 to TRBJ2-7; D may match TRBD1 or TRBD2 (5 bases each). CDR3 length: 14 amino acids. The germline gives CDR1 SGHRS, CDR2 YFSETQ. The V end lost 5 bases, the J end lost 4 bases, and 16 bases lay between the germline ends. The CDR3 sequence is CASSPGWESYEQYF. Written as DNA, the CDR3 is TGCGCCAGCAGTCCAGGGTGGGAGTCTTACGAGCAGTACTTC.

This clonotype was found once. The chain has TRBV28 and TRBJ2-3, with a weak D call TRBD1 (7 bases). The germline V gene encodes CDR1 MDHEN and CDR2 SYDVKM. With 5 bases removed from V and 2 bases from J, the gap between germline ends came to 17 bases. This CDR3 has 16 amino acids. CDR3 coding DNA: TGTGCCAGCAGTCCCTGGACAGGAGGGGACACAGATACGCAGTATTTT. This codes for CASSPWTGGDTDTQYF.

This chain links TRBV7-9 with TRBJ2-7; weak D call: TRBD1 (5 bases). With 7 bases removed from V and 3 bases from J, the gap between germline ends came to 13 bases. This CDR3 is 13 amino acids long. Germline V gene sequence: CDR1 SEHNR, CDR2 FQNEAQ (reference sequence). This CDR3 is CASTILQGYEQYF. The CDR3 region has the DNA TGTGCCAGCACTATACTCCAGGGCTACGAGCAGTACTTC.

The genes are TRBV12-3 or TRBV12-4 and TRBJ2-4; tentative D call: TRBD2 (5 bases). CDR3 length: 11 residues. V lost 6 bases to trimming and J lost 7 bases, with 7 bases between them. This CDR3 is CASSPGNIQYF. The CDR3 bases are TGTGCCAGCAGCCCGGGGAACATTCAGTACTTC.

CDR3: CASSTLRALGTDTQYF. DNA for the CDR3: TGTGCCAGCAGTACCCTAAGGGCACTTGGGACAGATACGCAGTATTTT. J is TRBJ2-3 and V is TRBV27; unclear D gene. Trimming took 5 bases from V and 3 from J, leaving 18 bases between them. The CDR3 contains 16 residues. From germline, CDR1 is MNHEY and CDR2 SMNVEV (reference sequence).

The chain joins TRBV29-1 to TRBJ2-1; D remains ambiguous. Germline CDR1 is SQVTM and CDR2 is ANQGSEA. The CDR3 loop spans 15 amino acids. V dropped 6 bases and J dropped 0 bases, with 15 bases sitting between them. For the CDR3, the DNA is TGCAGCGTCGCCAAGGGTTCACTCTCCTACAATGAGCAGTTCTTC. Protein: CSVAKGSLSYNEQFF.

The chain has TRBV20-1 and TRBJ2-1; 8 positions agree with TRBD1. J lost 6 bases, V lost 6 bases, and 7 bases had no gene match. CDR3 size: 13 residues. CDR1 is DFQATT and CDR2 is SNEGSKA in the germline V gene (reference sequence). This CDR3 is CSATRDRSNEQFF. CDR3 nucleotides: TGCAGTGCGACCCGGGACAGGAGCAATGAGCAGTTCTTC.

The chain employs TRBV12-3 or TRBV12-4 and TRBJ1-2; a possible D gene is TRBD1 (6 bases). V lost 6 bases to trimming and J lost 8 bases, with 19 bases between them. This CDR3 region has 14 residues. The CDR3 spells CASSHLGGLGGYTF. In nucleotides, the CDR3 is TGTGCCAGCAGCCACTTAGGGGGGTTGGGCGGCTACACCTTC.

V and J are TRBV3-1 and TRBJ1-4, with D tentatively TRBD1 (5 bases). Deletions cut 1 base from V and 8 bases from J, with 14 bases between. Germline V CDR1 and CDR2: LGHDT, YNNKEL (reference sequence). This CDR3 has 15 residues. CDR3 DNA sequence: TGTGCCAGCAGCCAAGCCGGGACCGCGGGGGAAAAACTGTTTTTT. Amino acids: CASSQAGTAGEKLFF.

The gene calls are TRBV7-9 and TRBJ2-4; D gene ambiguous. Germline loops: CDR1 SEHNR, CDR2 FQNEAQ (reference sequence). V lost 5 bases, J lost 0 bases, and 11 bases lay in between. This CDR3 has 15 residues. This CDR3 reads CASSPGTVAKNIQYF. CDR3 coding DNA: TGTGCCAGCAGCCCAGGAACTGTAGCCAAAAACATTCAGTACTTC. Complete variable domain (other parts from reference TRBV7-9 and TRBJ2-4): DTGVSQNPRHKITKRGQNVTFRCDPISEHNRLYWYRQTLGQGPEFLTYFQNEAQLEKSRLLSDRFSAERPKGSFSTLEIQRTEQGDSAMYLCASSPGTVAKNIQYFGAGTRLSVL.

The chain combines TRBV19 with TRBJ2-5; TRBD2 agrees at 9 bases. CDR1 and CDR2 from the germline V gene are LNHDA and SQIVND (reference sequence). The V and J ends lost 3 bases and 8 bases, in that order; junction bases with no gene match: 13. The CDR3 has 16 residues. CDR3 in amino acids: CASSIVAGVTQGTQYF. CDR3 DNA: TGTGCCAGTAGTATTGTAGCGGGAGTAACCCAAGGCACCCAGTACTTC.

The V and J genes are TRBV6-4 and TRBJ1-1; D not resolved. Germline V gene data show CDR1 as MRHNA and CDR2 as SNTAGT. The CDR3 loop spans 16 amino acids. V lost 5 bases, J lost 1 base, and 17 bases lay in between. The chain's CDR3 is CASSHSATSWNTEAFF. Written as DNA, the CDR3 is TGTGCCAGCAGTCACAGCGCTACCTCTTGGAACACTGAAGCTTTCTTT.

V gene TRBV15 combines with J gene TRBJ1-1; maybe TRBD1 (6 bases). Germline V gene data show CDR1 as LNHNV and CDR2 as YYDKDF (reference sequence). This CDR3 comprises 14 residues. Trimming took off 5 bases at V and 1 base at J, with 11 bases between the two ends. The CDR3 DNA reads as TGTGCCACCAGCCTAACACAGGGGAACACTGAAGCTTTCTTT. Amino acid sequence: CATSLTQGNTEAFF.

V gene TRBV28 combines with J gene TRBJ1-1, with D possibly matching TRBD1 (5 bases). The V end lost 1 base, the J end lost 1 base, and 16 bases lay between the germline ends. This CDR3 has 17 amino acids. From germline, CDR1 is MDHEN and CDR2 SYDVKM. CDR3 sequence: CASSLSGAPRGNTEAFF. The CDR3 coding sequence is TGTGCCAGCAGTTTATCAGGAGCCCCGAGGGGGAACACTGAAGCTTTCTTT.

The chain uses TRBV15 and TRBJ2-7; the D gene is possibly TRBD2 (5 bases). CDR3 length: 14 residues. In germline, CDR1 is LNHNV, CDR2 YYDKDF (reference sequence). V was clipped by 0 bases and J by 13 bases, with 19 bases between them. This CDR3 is CATSRDGTATGEYF. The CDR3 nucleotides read TGTGCCACCAGCAGAGATGGTACCGCTACCGGGGAATACTTC.

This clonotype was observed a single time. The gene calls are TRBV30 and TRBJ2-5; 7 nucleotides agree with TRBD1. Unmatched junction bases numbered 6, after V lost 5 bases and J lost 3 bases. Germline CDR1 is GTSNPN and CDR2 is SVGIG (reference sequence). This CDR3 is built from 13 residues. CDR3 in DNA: TGTGCCTGGGGCCGGGACAGCAAAGAGACCCAGTACTTC. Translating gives CAWGRDSKETQYF.

The CDR3 DNA reads TGTGCCTGGAGCCCAAAACAGGGTTCTTTCCACGAGCAGTACTTC. This codes for CAWSPKQGSFHEQYF. The V gene is TRBV30, the J gene TRBJ2-7, with D possibly matching TRBD1 (6 bases). CDR1 and CDR2 (germline): GTSNPN, SVGIG (reference sequence). The V gene lost 3 bases and the J gene lost 5 bases, with 20 bases spanning the gap. This CDR3 contains 15 residues. The full variable domain, its missing parts supplied by reference TRBV30 and TRBJ2-7, is SQTIHQWPATLVQPVGSPLSLECTVEGTSNPNLYWYRQAAGRGLQLLFYSVGIGQISSEVPQNLSASRPQDRQFILSSKKLLLSDSGFYLCAWSPKQGSFHEQYFGPGTRLTVT.

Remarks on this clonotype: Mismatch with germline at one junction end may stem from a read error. This CDR3 reads CASRLTASIHNEQFF. CDR3 in DNA: TGTGCCAGCAGATTAACGGCATCCATTCACAATGAGCAGTTCTTC. The V call is TRBV7-3, the J call TRBJ2-1; D gene ambiguous. CDR3 length equals 15 residues. Germline CDR1 and CDR2: SGHTA and FQGTGA.

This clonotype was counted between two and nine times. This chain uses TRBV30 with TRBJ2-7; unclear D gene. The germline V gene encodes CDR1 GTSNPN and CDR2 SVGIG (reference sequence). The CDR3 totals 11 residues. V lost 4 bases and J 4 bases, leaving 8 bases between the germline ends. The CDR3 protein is CAWTGLYEQYF. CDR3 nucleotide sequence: TGTGCCTGGACAGGTTTATACGAGCAGTACTTC.

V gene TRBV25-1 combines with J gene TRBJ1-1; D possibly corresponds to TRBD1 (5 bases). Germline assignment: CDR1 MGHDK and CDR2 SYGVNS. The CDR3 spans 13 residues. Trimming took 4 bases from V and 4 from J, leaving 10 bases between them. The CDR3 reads CASSGGASTEAFF. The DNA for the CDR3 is TGTGCCAGCAGTGGGGGCGCAAGCACTGAAGCTTTCTTT. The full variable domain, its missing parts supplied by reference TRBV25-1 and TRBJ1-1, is EADIYQTPRYLVIGTGKKITLECSQTMGHDKMYWYQQDPGMELHLIHYSYGVNSTEKGDLSSESTVSRIRTEHFPLTLESARPSHTSQYLCASSGGASTEAFFGQGTRLTVV.

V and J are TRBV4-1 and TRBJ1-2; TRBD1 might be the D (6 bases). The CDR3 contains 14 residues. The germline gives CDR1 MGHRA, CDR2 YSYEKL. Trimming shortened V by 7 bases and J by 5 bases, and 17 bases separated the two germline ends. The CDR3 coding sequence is TGCGCCAGCACCAAAGGGGGTTCAGCGTATGGCTACACCTTC. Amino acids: CASTKGGSAYGYTF.

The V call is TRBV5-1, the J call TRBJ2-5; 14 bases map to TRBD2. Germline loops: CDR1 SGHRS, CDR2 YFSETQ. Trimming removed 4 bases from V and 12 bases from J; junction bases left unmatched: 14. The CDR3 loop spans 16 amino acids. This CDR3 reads CASSGGLAGAAGPEYF. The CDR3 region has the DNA TGCGCCAGCAGCGGGGGACTAGCGGGAGCCGCAGGGCCAGAGTACTTC.

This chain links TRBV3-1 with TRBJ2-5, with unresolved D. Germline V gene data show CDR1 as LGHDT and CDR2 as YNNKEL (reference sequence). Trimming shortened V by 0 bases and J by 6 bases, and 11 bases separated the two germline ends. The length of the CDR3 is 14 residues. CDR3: CASSQDEGRKTQYF. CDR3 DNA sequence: TGTGCCAGCAGCCAAGATGAAGGACGGAAGACCCAGTACTTC.

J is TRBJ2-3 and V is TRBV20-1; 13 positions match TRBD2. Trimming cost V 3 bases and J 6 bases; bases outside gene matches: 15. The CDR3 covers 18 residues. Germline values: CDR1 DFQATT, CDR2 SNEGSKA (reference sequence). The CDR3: CSASGGLAGVINVDTQYF. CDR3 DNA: TGCAGTGCTAGCGGCGGACTAGCGGGAGTCATTAACGTGGATACGCAGTATTTT.

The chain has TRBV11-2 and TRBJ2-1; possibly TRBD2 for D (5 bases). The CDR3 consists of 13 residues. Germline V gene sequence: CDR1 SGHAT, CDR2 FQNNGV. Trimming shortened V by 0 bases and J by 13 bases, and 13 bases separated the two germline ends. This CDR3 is CASSLDEERSQFF. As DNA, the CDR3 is TGTGCCAGCAGCTTAGATGAAGAGCGGTCCCAGTTCTTC.

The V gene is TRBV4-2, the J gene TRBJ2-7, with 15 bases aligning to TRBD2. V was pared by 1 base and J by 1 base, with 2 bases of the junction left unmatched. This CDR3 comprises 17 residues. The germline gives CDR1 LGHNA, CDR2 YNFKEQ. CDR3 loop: CASSQGTSGRASYEQYF. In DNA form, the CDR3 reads TGTGCCAGCAGCCAAGGGACTAGCGGGAGGGCATCCTACGAGCAGTACTTC.

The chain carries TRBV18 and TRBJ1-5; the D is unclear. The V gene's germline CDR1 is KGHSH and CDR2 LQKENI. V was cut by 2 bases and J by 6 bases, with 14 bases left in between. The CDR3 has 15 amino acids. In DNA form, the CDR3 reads TGTGCCAGCTCACCAATGGGAGATCGGGCTCAGCCCCAGCATTTT. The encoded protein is CASSPMGDRAQPQHF.